The entry below describes one T cell receptor (beta chain). What this receptor recognizes is not known. No per-base quality is available; no much larger clone lies one base away. A patient counted as having stable Graves' hyperthyroidism if no progression to ophthalmopathy occurred over 18 months of follow-up. Hyperthyroidism patients were newly diagnosed, had a disease duration of under 2 months, and were aged 18 to 65 years. The study excluded patients with uncontrolled infections, other autoimmune diseases, pregnancy or lactation. Diagnoses were established on the basis of clinical symptoms, serum thyroxine and TRAb, thyroid ultrasound, and orbital computed tomography. Ficoll-Paque density gradient centrifugation was used to isolate PBMCs from approximately 11 ml of fresh peripheral blood. Trizol reagent was used to extract total RNA, and RNA quality was then checked on an Agilent 2100 Bioanalyzer.

Deletion took 0 bases off V and 6 bases off J, with a span of 14 bases between the germline ends. CDR1 is given as MNHNY and CDR2 as SVGAGI, both from the germline V gene (reference sequence). The CDR3 contains 16 residues, cysteine and phenylalanine counted. The entry retains the CDR3 DNA only, 48 bases that are in frame from base 1. Amplification of TCR beta CDR3 regions was carried out from RNA transcripts. A first-round RT-PCR of the TCR CDR3 used the HTBI primer set with the Qiagen OneStep RT-PCR kit. The libraries were constructed in a second round of multiplex PCR and then size-selected and purified. The libraries were sequenced on an Illumina HiSeq2000 using paired-end 100 bp reads. The authors processed their data as follows. SOAPnuke was used to process the raw data, throwing out any read that contained adapters or uncalled bases, had a mean Phred below 15, or lacked an exact constant-primer or identifier match. High-quality paired reads were merged with COPE v1.2.5, and unique nucleotide sequences were defined as clonotypes. Clonotypes were aligned to IMGT TRBV, TRBD and TRBJ reference segments using MiTCR v1.1. The analysis included only V-J combinations with a frequency above 0.0001, which together covered roughly 99% of the repertoires. The TCS score was defined as the ratio of F50 (clonal expansion) to E x V (chaos), calculated using BLOSUM62-based TCRdist between CDR3 peptides within each V-J. Welch's t-statistics and random forest reduced several hundred V-J features to 13, which were used in a naive Bayes classifier (R e1071). The raw public reads went through TCRdb reprocessing: fastp at Q25, MiXCR clone calling, in-frame beta chains kept. Rows with one shared CDR3 protein collapse into an entry with the most common genes and DNA. These V and J calls are TCRdb output, not the study's own analysis. For this sample the table gives about 590,000 distinct CDR3 sequences, of which 15% to 18% were detected only once. The ten top clones hold under 8% of the sample.

The data originate from a study of T cells in Graves' hyperthyroidism and ophthalmopathy (dated by TCRdb to between 2019 and 2020). Regarding the study in general: Peripheral blood was sampled at the time of initial diagnosis, prior to any treatment. To identify distinguishing TCR V-J signatures, a discovery cohort of about 100 patients was used, comprising 43 with Graves' ophthalmopathy and around 57 with stable Graves' hyperthyroidism. Whether ophthalmopathy could be predicted prospectively was tested in an independent validation cohort made up of roughly 20 hyperthyroidism patients plus 17 patients who later progressed to ophthalmopathy. The 75 to 100 discovery patients were randomly split 7:3 into training and test sets. In addition, the study compared T-cell repertoires in thyroid tissue and in blood from roughly six Graves' hyperthyroidism patients. Once sampling was done, hyperthyroidism patients were given methimazole at a starting dose of 30 mg daily, whereas ophthalmopathy patients were given high-dose intravenous methylprednisolone. According to the paper, TCR Vbeta CDR3 sequencing was carried out on about 140 peripheral blood samples, which came from approximately 41 ophthalmopathy, under 80 hyperthyroidism and some 17 progressor patients. The paper's findings and limits, for the study overall: In cross-validation, a model built on a 13 V-J signature told ophthalmopathy apart from stable hyperthyroidism with 87.88% sensitivity and about 81% specificity, and in testing the same model reached 80%/75%. In validation, progression to ophthalmopathy was predicted by the model with approximately 67% sensitivity and about 72% specificity, a median of approximately 6.5 months before onset. Sample size was not statistically predetermined, and blinding of investigators to group allocation was not performed. Most expanded thyroid clonotypes (frequency above 0.001) were also detected in blood, suggesting blood repertoires may reflect thyroid immune responses.

Input material: blood. This chain joins TRBV6-6 to TRBJ1-4, and TRBD1 may be the D gene, going by 5 matching bases. This TCR was recovered from a young woman with Graves' hyperthyroidism. The sequenced DNA is TGTGCCAGCAGTTACTCGGGGGGTTCTGGGGATGAAAAACTGTTTTTT. It encodes CASSYSGGSGDEKLFF.